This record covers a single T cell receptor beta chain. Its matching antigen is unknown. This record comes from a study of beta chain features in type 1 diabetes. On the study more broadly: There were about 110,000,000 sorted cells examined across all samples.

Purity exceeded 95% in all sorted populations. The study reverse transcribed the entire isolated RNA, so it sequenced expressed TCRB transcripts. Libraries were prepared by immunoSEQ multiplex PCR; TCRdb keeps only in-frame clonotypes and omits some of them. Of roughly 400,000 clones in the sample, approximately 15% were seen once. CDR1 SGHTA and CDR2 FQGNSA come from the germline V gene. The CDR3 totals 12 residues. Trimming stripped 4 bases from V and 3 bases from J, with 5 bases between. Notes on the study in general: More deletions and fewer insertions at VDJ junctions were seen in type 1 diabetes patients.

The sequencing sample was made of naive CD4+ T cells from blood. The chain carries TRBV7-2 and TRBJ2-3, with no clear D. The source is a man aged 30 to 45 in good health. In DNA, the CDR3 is TGTGCCAGCAGCTACCAGACAGATACGCAGTATTTT. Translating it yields CASSYQTDTQYF. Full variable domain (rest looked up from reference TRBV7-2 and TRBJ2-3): GAGVSQSPSNKVTEKGKDVELRCDPISGHTALYWYRQSLGQGLEFLIYFQGNSAPDKSGLPSDRFSAERTGGSVSTLTIQRTQQEDSAVYLCASSYQTDTQYFGPGTRLTVL.